The clone carrying this T cell receptor beta chain showed up just a few times. The antigen is unknown. These data belong to a study of identical twins. V was trimmed by 0 bases and J by 5 bases, leaving 10 bases between them. CDR3 length: 14 amino acids. In germline, CDR1 is LNHNV, CDR2 YYDKDF (reference sequence). Overall study findings and caveats: In cord blood, abundant beta clonotypes had fewer insertions; memory showed no trend.

TCRdb independently ran MiXCR on the 5' RACE reads; one entry per CDR3 protein. The top ten clones hold approximately 0.25% of a sample with 1.5 million to 2 million distinct CDR3 sequences, about 31% of them seen once. Input material: cord blood. The chain combines TRBV15 with TRBJ1-1; TRBD1 is a possible D gene (5 bases). The receptor was isolated from a newborn girl in good health. CDR3 sequence (DNA): TGTGCCACCAGCAGAGATCGGGGGTGGACTGAAGCTTTCTTT. Its protein product is CATSRDRGWTEAFF.